This entry lists 27 T cell receptor beta chains sequenced from one sample in a study of identical twins. TCRdb reanalysed the 5' RACE reads using MiXCR and keeps one entry per CDR3 protein. The repertoire has over 250,000 distinct CDR3 sequences, just under 9.5% of them found once; the top ten carry 6% to 8.5%. Separately, the same data were catalogued under a study of yellow fever vaccine responses in identical twins.

The specimen was CD8+ T cells sorted from blood. Every receptor here comes from a young woman in good health.

V gene TRBV5-6 combines with J gene TRBJ2-2, with D perhaps being TRBD1 or TRBD2 (5 bases each). Germline V gives CDR1 SGHDT, CDR2 YYEEEE. CDR3 length: 14 amino acids. Trimming took off 4 bases at V and 6 bases at J, with 13 bases between the two ends. CDR3 nucleotides: TGTGCCAGCAGCCCGGGACCCACCCCCGGGGAGCTGTTTTTT. Translated: CASSPGPTPGELFF. Using reference TRBV5-6 and TRBJ2-2 for the parts outside the CDR3, the full variable domain is DAGVTQSPTHLIKTRGQQVTLRCSPKSGHDTVSWYQQALGQGPQFIFQYYEEEERQRGNFPDRFSGHQFPNYSSELNVNALLLGDSALYLCASSPGPTPGELFFGEGSRLTVL.

This clonotype was counted at least ten times. The rearrangement uses TRBV7-9 and TRBJ2-4; D gene uncertain. CDR1 SEHNR and CDR2 FQNEAQ come from the germline V gene (reference sequence). V gave up 6 bases and J gave up 8 bases, with 14 bases separating them. This CDR3 has 13 residues. The chain's CDR3 is CASSYSLLDIQYF. CDR3 DNA sequence: TGTGCCAGCAGTTACTCACTCCTAGACATTCAGTACTTC.

Many counts were recorded for this clonotype. The V and J genes are TRBV27 and TRBJ2-1; TRBD2 might be the D (6 bases). The length of the CDR3 is 13 residues. Germline V gene lookup returns CDR1 MNHEY and CDR2 SMNVEV (reference sequence). Trimming cost V 3 bases and J 7 bases, with 10 bases left between them. CDR3 nucleotide sequence: TGTGCCAGCAGTTTCGGGAGCTCTAATGAGCAGTTCTTC. Its translation is CASSFGSSNEQFF.

This clonotype turned up a few times. This chain links TRBV7-9 with TRBJ2-7; TRBD2 agrees at 8 bases. This CDR3 spans 14 amino acids. Germline V gene lookup returns CDR1 SEHNR and CDR2 FQNEAQ (reference sequence). Unmatched junction bases numbered 5, after V lost 4 bases and J lost 3 bases. This CDR3 is CASSSGGGFYEQYF. In DNA, the CDR3 is TGTGCCAGCAGCTCGGGGGGGGGATTCTACGAGCAGTACTTC.

This clonotype has only a few counts. V gene TRBV6-5 combines with J gene TRBJ2-2, with 11 nucleotides matching TRBD2. Trimming cost V 0 bases and J 6 bases; bases outside gene matches: 6. Looked up from germline, CDR1 is MNHEY and CDR2 is SVGAGI. The CDR3 is 17 amino acids. The CDR3 region has the DNA TGTGCCAGCAGTTACTCCCCGGGACTAGCGGTCCCCGGGGAGCTGTTTTTT. It is translated as CASSYSPGLAVPGELFF.

This clonotype was counted ten times or more. The chain recombines TRBV7-6 with TRBJ1-4, with 7 bases lining up with TRBD1. The CDR3 has 13 residues. Germline CDR1 and CDR2: SGHVS and FNYEAQ. Germline trimming cut 8 bases from V and 5 bases from J; bases unmatched to any gene: 5. The CDR3 sequence is CASRDSANEKLFF. The CDR3 bases are TGTGCCAGCCGGGACAGCGCCAATGAAAAACTGTTTTTT.

This clonotype came up many times. The chain recombines TRBV3-1 with TRBJ2-1; perhaps TRBD2 as D (6 bases). V was cut by 0 bases and J by 4 bases, with 10 bases left in between. Looked up from germline, CDR1 is LGHDT and CDR2 is YNNKEL (reference sequence). CDR3 length: 15 residues. Here the CDR3 DNA reads TGTGCCAGCAGCCAAGATCCGGGGGTGTACAATGAGCAGTTCTTC. Residues: CASSQDPGVYNEQFF.

V gene TRBV6-2 or TRBV6-3 combines with J gene TRBJ2-3; 12 nucleotides agree with TRBD2. The ends lost 4 bases at V and 2 bases at J; junction bases unmatched: 16. The CDR3 totals 20 residues. Germline V gives CDR1 MNHEY, CDR2 SVGEGT. The CDR3 bases are TGTGCCAGCAGTTCACCCACTAGCGGGGGGTCGAATTTATTCACAGATACGCAGTATTTT. Its translation: CASSSPTSGGSNLFTDTQYF.

The chain employs TRBV7-9 and TRBJ2-7; D not resolved. Germline V gene data show CDR1 as SEHNR and CDR2 as FQNEAQ (reference sequence). V gave up 5 bases and J gave up 1 base, with 12 bases separating them. The CDR3 has 14 amino acids. The CDR3, as DNA: TGTGCCAGCAGCGCCGTCTTGGGGTCCTACGAGCAGTACTTC. This codes for CASSAVLGSYEQYF.

The chain uses TRBV7-6 and TRBJ2-3; TRBD2 aligns across 10 bases. Losses at the gene ends were 5 bases for V and 3 bases for J; bases not matched to a gene: 14. This CDR3 is built from 18 residues. Per the germline V gene, CDR1 is SGHVS and CDR2 is FNYEAQ. Here the CDR3 DNA reads TGTGCCAGCAGCCAAAGACCATTTCTAGCGGGAGCGACAGATACGCAGTATTTT. Its protein product is CASSQRPFLAGATDTQYF.

This clonotype was detected a few times. The chain recombines TRBV27 with TRBJ2-1; 7 nucleotides line up with TRBD1. This CDR3 has 17 amino acids. CDR1 MNHEY and CDR2 SMNVEV come from the germline V gene (reference sequence). Losses at the gene ends were 4 bases for V and 1 base for J; bases not matched to a gene: 10. The CDR3 region has the DNA TGTGCCAGCAGTTGGCGACAGGGAGAAGGGTCCTACAATGAGCAGTTCTTC. Its translation: CASSWRQGEGSYNEQFF.

The V call is TRBV28, the J call TRBJ2-7, with TRBD2 as a possible D gene (6 bases). The V end was cut by 6 bases, the J end by 0 bases, with 24 bases between. Germline V gene data show CDR1 as MDHEN and CDR2 as SYDVKM. The CDR3 runs to 18 residues. CDR3 residues: CASRGLPATGILSYEQYF. CDR3 nucleotide sequence: TGTGCCAGCAGGGGACTGCCGGCTACGGGTATCCTCTCCTACGAGCAGTACTTC.

J is TRBJ2-1 and V is TRBV27; TRBD1 matches 7 bases. Trimming cost V 2 bases and J 4 bases; bases outside gene matches: 8. CDR1 and CDR2 from the germline V gene are MNHEY and SMNVEV (reference sequence). The CDR3 contains 16 residues. The CDR3 is CASSLILGTVYNEQFF. CDR3 in DNA: TGTGCCAGCAGTTTAATACTCGGGACAGTATACAATGAGCAGTTCTTC.

The V gene is TRBV27, the J gene TRBJ2-7; D possibly matches TRBD1 or TRBD2 (5 bases each). V lost 3 bases to trimming and J lost 0 bases, with 12 bases between them. CDR1 MNHEY and CDR2 SMNVEV come from the germline V gene (reference sequence). The CDR3 contains 15 residues. CDR3: CASSFRDGSSYEQYF. CDR3 nucleotides: TGTGCCAGCAGTTTTAGGGACGGTAGCTCCTACGAGCAGTACTTC.

This chain links TRBV7-9 with TRBJ1-4, with D perhaps TRBD1 (5 bases). Trimming shortened V by 1 base and J by 7 bases, and 13 bases separated the two germline ends. Germline V gene sequence: CDR1 SEHNR, CDR2 FQNEAQ (reference sequence). The CDR3 is 15 residues long. The CDR3 DNA follows: TGTGCCAGCAGCTTAGGTCCGGGGGAGAGTGAAAAACTGTTTTTT. This translates into CASSLGPGESEKLFF.

This clonotype was recorded at least ten times. The V gene is TRBV9, the J gene TRBJ2-1; the D gene is possibly TRBD1 (6 bases). The germline gives CDR1 SGDLS, CDR2 YYNGEE. V dropped 3 bases and J dropped 5 bases, with 18 bases sitting between them. There are 16 residues in the CDR3. Written as DNA, the CDR3 is TGTGCCAGCAGCGCAGACCTTAGGGGGTTCGACAATGAGCAGTTCTTC. It is translated as CASSADLRGFDNEQFF.

This clonotype occurred many times. The chain's CDR3 is CASSELAGYNEQFF. CDR3 DNA: TGTGCCAGCAGTGAACTAGCGGGATACAATGAGCAGTTCTTC. The chain combines TRBV6-4 with TRBJ2-1; 10 bases agree with TRBD2. CDR3 size: 14 residues. Trimming took 3 bases from V and 4 from J; bases not matched to a gene: 0. CDR1 is MRHNA and CDR2 is SNTAGT in the germline V gene.

In its sample, this clonotype was seen a few times. The rearrangement uses TRBV2 and TRBJ2-2; D is perhaps TRBD2 (6 bases). In germline, CDR1 is SNHLY, CDR2 FYNNEI. Deletions cut 8 bases from V and 6 bases from J, with 10 bases between. The CDR3 covers 12 residues. The CDR3 loop is CASGGIAGELFF. The CDR3 nucleotides are TGTGCCAGCGGGGGGATTGCCGGGGAGCTGTTTTTT. The complete variable domain, with remaining parts taken from reference TRBV2 and TRBJ2-2, reads EPEVTQTPSHQVTQMGQEVILRCVPISNHLYFYWYRQILGQKVEFLVSFYNNEISEKSEIFDDQFSVERPDGSNFTLKIRSTKLEDSAMYFCASGGIAGELFFGEGSRLTVL.

This clonotype was counted at least ten times. The chain employs TRBV29-1 and TRBJ2-1; D is possibly TRBD1 (5 bases). The CDR3 has 13 amino acids. CDR1 SQVTM and CDR2 ANQGSEA come from the germline V gene. V was cut by 7 bases and J by 7 bases, with 17 bases left in between. CDR3 DNA sequence: TGCAGCGCTAGGACATATTTATATAATGAGCAGTTCTTC. Amino acids: CSARTYLYNEQFF.

This clonotype was picked up many times. J is TRBJ1-1 and V is TRBV12-3 or TRBV12-4; no definite D call. The CDR3 has 11 residues. V lost 6 bases and J lost 1, with 3 bases in between. The CDR3 DNA reads TGTGCCAGCAGCCCGAACACTGAAGCTTTCTTT. Protein product: CASSPNTEAFF.

The chain has TRBV20-1 and TRBJ1-4; D ambiguous. The CDR3 spans 17 residues. Germline V gene data show CDR1 as DFQATT and CDR2 as SNEGSKA (reference sequence). V was trimmed by 0 bases and J by 8 bases, leaving 22 bases between them. This CDR3 reads CSARDRASSLGGEKLFF. CDR3 bases: TGCAGTGCTAGAGACCGAGCTAGCAGCCTCGGAGGGGAAAAACTGTTTTTT.

In this sample, this clonotype turned up many times. The V and J genes are TRBV21-1 and TRBJ2-3; TRBD2, the table's D call, was not compared with the DNA. TRBV21-1 is a pseudogene locus. The CDR3 has 20 residues. The CDR3 loop is CASSLVGLAGGPASTDTQYF. CDR3 coding DNA: TGTGCCAGCAGCTTGGTGGGACTAGCGGGGGGCCCAGCTAGCACAGATACGCAGTATTTT.

This clonotype has more than one count but fewer than ten. V gene TRBV7-2 combines with J gene TRBJ2-2, with 8 bases fitting TRBD2. CDR3 length: 17 residues. V shed 3 bases, J shed 1 base, and the junction held 7 bases outside the gene matches. Germline lookup yields CDR1 SGHTA and CDR2 FQGNSA. The CDR3 loop is CASSLPRGGVNTGELFF. The DNA for the CDR3 is TGTGCCAGCAGCTTGCCTCGGGGGGGGGTGAACACCGGGGAGCTGTTTTTT.

This clonotype has only a few counts. The chain has TRBV15 and TRBJ2-5; D possibly matches TRBD1 or TRBD2 (5 bases each). CDR1 is LNHNV and CDR2 is YYDKDF in the germline V gene (reference sequence). Between the trimmed V and J ends, which lost 4 bases and 2 bases, there was a span of 8 bases. The CDR3 consists of 13 residues. CDR3 amino acids: CATSKGRQETQYF. The CDR3 DNA follows: TGTGCCACCAGCAAGGGACGACAAGAGACCCAGTACTTC. Variable domain in full (rest from reference TRBV15 and TRBJ2-5): DAMVIQNPRYQVTQFGKPVTLSCSQTLNHNVMYWYQQKSSQAPKLLFHYYDKDFNNEADTPDNFQSRRPNTSFCFLDIRSPGLGDTAMYLCATSKGRQETQYFGPGTRLLVL.

About this clonotype itself: Given a much more abundant clone one base away, this may be a read error. The V and J genes are TRBV25-1 and TRBJ2-5; no clear D. Germline CDR1 MGHDK, CDR2 SYGVNS. The CDR3 covers 14 residues. Here the CDR3 DNA reads TGTGCCAGCAGTGGTTCCGGGTTTCAAGAGGCCCAGTACTTC. This sequence encodes CASSGSGFQEAQYF.

This clonotype has a handful of counts. The chain is built from TRBV6-1 and TRBJ2-7, with TRBD1 matching over 8 bases. Germline loops: CDR1 MNHNS, CDR2 SASEGT. CDR3 length: 14 residues. V was clipped by 9 bases and J by 4 bases; unmatched bases: 11. The CDR3 coding sequence is TGTGCCAGTCAAGGAGGACAGGGTTCATACGAGCAGTACTTC. Its protein is CASQGGQGSYEQYF.

This sequence joins TRBV11-2 and TRBJ2-3, with 12 bases matching TRBD2. CDR3 length equals 16 residues. Germline CDR1 SGHAT, CDR2 FQNNGV. V gave up 3 bases and J gave up 0 bases; unmatched junction bases: 1. The CDR3 DNA sequence: TGTGCCAGCAGCTTTGGACTAGCGGGGAGCACAGATACGCAGTATTTT. Encoded protein: CASSFGLAGSTDTQYF.